The 29 T cell receptor beta chains in this list originate from one sample, sequenced in a study of identical twins. TCRdb independently ran MiXCR on the 5' RACE reads; one entry per CDR3 protein. This sample carries about 240,000 distinct CDR3 sequences, 10% to 15% of them seen once, and the ten largest clones take about 3.9%. These data also formed part of another study, on yellow fever vaccine responses in identical twins.

The material sequenced was memory (CD45RO+) T cells sorted from blood. These receptors were obtained from a woman between 18 and 29 years old in good health.

The chain employs TRBV19 and TRBJ1-1; 7 bases are shared with TRBD1. Per the germline V gene, CDR1 is LNHDA and CDR2 is SQIVND (reference sequence). Trimming at V came to 3 bases and at J to 3 bases, leaving 4 bases not matched to a gene. The CDR3 totals 14 residues. CDR3 DNA sequence: TGTGCCAGTAGTATGGACAGGCCGTACACTGAAGCTTTCTTT. It yields the protein CASSMDRPYTEAFF.

The genes are TRBV6-1 and TRBJ2-1; 11 bases match TRBD2. The V and J ends lost 6 bases and 0 bases, in that order; junction bases with no gene match: 10. The CDR3 sequence is 18 residues long. Germline assignment: CDR1 MNHNS and CDR2 SASEGT. The CDR3 loop is CASSSPGTSGSSYNEQFF. The CDR3 DNA is TGTGCCAGCAGCTCCCCCGGGACTAGCGGAAGCTCCTACAATGAGCAGTTCTTC.

This clonotype was observed at least ten times. The chain links TRBV11-2 to TRBJ1-1; the D is unclear. Per germline, CDR1 SGHAT and CDR2 FQNNGV. V lost 0 bases and J 11 bases, leaving 13 bases between the germline ends. This CDR3 contains 13 residues. CDR3 DNA sequence: TGTGCCAGCAGCTTAGAAATGGGATTCGCCGCTTTCTTT. It is translated as CASSLEMGFAAFF.

This clonotype was observed a few times. The CDR3 protein is CASSLWEGEQYF. DNA of the CDR3: TGTGCCAGCAGCTTATGGGAGGGCGAGCAGTACTTC. The rearrangement joins TRBV7-9 to TRBJ2-7, with 7 bases matching TRBD2. CDR3 size: 12 residues. V lost 2 bases to trimming and J lost 6 bases; unmatched junction nucleotides: 1. The germline gives CDR1 SEHNR, CDR2 FQNEAQ (reference sequence).

The rearrangement links TRBV7-2 to TRBJ2-5; D possibly corresponds to TRBD1 (6 bases). Trimming cost V 5 bases and J 3 bases, with 16 bases left between them. The CDR3 consists of 15 residues. CDR1 SGHTA and CDR2 FQGNSA come from the germline V gene. The chain's CDR3 is CASSLTGPPKETQYF. CDR3 nucleotides: TGTGCCAGCAGCCTTACAGGGCCCCCCAAAGAGACCCAGTACTTC.

The genes are TRBV7-9 and TRBJ2-2; 7 nucleotides line up with TRBD1. Germline assignment: CDR1 SEHNR and CDR2 FQNEAQ (reference sequence). V dropped 7 bases and J dropped 2; count of bases not matched to a gene: 4. The CDR3 extends over 14 amino acids. CDR3 region: CASTRQGNTGELFF. As DNA, the CDR3 is TGTGCCAGCACCCGACAGGGAAACACCGGGGAGCTGTTTTTT. The full variable domain, rest sourced from reference TRBV7-9 and TRBJ2-2, is DTGVSQNPRHKITKRGQNVTFRCDPISEHNRLYWYRQTLGQGPEFLTYFQNEAQLEKSRLLSDRFSAERPKGSFSTLEIQRTEQGDSAMYLCASTRQGNTGELFFGEGSRLTVL.

The chain joins TRBV7-8 to TRBJ1-1; 10 bases map to TRBD1. The J segment lost 5 bases and the V segment lost 3 bases, leaving 3 bases of the junction unmatched. CDR1 is SGHVS, CDR2 FQNEAQ, per germline. The length of the CDR3 is 14 residues. In DNA form, the CDR3 reads TGTGCCAGCAGCTTCGGGACAGGGGTTACTGAAGCTTTCTTT. The encoded protein is CASSFGTGVTEAFF.

This clonotype was detected only a few times. V gene TRBV30 combines with J gene TRBJ2-7, with 8 bases aligning to TRBD2. The CDR3 has 14 amino acids. Trimming cost V 3 bases and J 0 bases; bases outside gene matches: 4. Germline CDR1 and CDR2: GTSNPN and SVGIG (reference sequence). CDR3 amino acids: CAWRTSAFSYEQYF. CDR3 nucleotides: TGTGCCTGGAGGACTAGCGCCTTCTCCTACGAGCAGTACTTC.

This clonotype turned up a few times. The J gene is TRBJ2-3, the V gene TRBV7-2; a possible D gene is TRBD2 (6 bases). Germline CDR1 reads SGHTA; CDR2 reads FQGNSA. The CDR3 has 15 amino acids. V lost 5 bases to trimming and J lost 2 bases, with 14 bases between them. The DNA of the CDR3 is TGTGCCAGCAGCCTCGTCGGGGGACTCACAGATACGCAGTATTTT. Protein: CASSLVGGLTDTQYF.

This clonotype turned up a few times. This chain joins TRBV20-1 and TRBJ2-7, with D hard to call. Trimming took off 5 bases at V and 6 bases at J, with 14 bases between the two ends. Per germline, CDR1 DFQATT and CDR2 SNEGSKA (reference sequence). This CDR3 is built from 12 residues. The CDR3 loop reads CSAERSRSEQYF. The CDR3 coding sequence is TGCAGTGCTGAGAGGTCTAGAAGCGAGCAGTACTTC.

This clonotype has just a few counts. This chain uses TRBV19 with TRBJ2-1; a possible D gene is TRBD2 (6 bases). The length of the CDR3 is 15 residues. Trimming stripped 1 base from V and 2 bases from J, with 9 bases between. The germline gives CDR1 LNHDA, CDR2 SQIVND (reference sequence). CDR3 coding DNA: TGTGCCAGTAGTATAGGCGGACTACCCTACAATGAGCAGTTCTTC. This encodes CASSIGGLPYNEQFF. The variable domain in full, completed from reference TRBV19 and TRBJ2-1, reads DGGITQSPKYLFRKEGQNVTLSCEQNLNHDAMYWYRQDPGQGLRLIYYSQIVNDFQKGDIAEGYSVSREKKESFPLTVTSAQKNPTAFYLCASSIGGLPYNEQFFGPGTRLTVL.

This clonotype was seen at least ten times. The chain uses TRBV7-6 and TRBJ2-5; perhaps TRBD1 as D (5 bases). The V and J ends lost 5 bases and 2 bases respectively, with 6 bases between them. CDR1 and CDR2 (germline): SGHVS, FNYEAQ. The CDR3 consists of 12 residues. CDR3 loop: CASSRGQETQYF. Here the CDR3 DNA reads TGTGCCAGCAGCAGGGGACAAGAGACCCAGTACTTC.

J is TRBJ1-1 and V is TRBV10-3; D is undetermined. The germline gives CDR1 ENHRY, CDR2 SYGVKD. The CDR3 is 13 amino acids. V lost 4 bases, J lost 3 bases, and 9 bases lay in between. The CDR3 DNA follows: TGTGCCATCAGTGCCAAGTATGACACTGAAGCTTTCTTT. Its protein is CAISAKYDTEAFF.

The V gene is TRBV5-1, the J gene TRBJ1-4; perhaps TRBD1 as D (6 bases). The V end was cut by 4 bases, the J end by 8 bases, with 15 bases between. The CDR3 totals 14 residues. Germline V lookup: CDR1 SGHRS, CDR2 YFSETQ. Written as DNA, the CDR3 is TGCGCCAGCAGCGATGGTACAGGGAAGGAAAAACTGTTTTTT. This encodes CASSDGTGKEKLFF.

This clonotype occurred a few times. The rearrangement joins TRBV7-2 to TRBJ2-7, with a weak D call TRBD1 (6 bases). The V and J ends lost 0 bases and 3 bases respectively, with 9 bases between them. Germline CDR1 reads SGHTA; CDR2 reads FQGNSA. This CDR3 contains 14 residues. The CDR3 sequence is CASSLAAGDYEQYF. The CDR3 nucleotides are TGTGCCAGCAGCTTAGCGGCAGGGGACTACGAGCAGTACTTC.

This clonotype appeared many times. This chain uses TRBV12-3 or TRBV12-4 with TRBJ2-1; D unresolved. The CDR3 runs 15 residues. Trimming removed 1 base from V and 4 bases from J, with 11 bases in between. The CDR3 protein is CASSLGLSAYNEQFF. CDR3 bases: TGTGCCAGCAGTTTAGGGTTATCGGCGTACAATGAGCAGTTCTTC.

The chain combines TRBV14 with TRBJ2-5; TRBD2 agrees at 9 bases. The V gene's germline CDR1 is SGHDN and CDR2 FVKESK. This CDR3 is built from 15 residues. V shed 1 base and J 2 bases; nucleotides not matched to a gene: 2. The CDR3 region has the DNA TGTGCCAGCAGCCAAGGGACTAGCGCACAAGAGACCCAGTACTTC. It codes for CASSQGTSAQETQYF. Full variable domain (missing parts from reference TRBV14 and TRBJ2-5): EAGVTQFPSHSVIEKGQTVTLRCDPISGHDNLYWYRRVMGKEIKFLLHFVKESKQDESGMPNNRFLAERTGGTYSTLKVQPAELEDSGVYFCASSQGTSAQETQYFGPGTRLLVL.

This sequence joins TRBV28 and TRBJ1-1; no clear D. V lost 1 base to trimming and J lost 1 base, with 10 bases between them. The length of the CDR3 is 15 residues. CDR1 MDHEN and CDR2 SYDVKM come from the germline V gene. CDR3 in DNA: TGTGCCAGCAGTTTATTCGGCTTCCCGAACACTGAAGCTTTCTTT. Protein sequence: CASSLFGFPNTEAFF.

The chain carries TRBV7-9 and TRBJ1-2, with a tentative D call TRBD1 (6 bases). Germline CDR1 and CDR2: SEHNR and FQNEAQ (reference sequence). This CDR3 contains 15 residues. The ends were cut back, 4 bases at V and 7 bases at J, with 19 bases in the middle. The CDR3 sequence: CASSSIGRGGVGYTF. The DNA for the CDR3 is TGTGCCAGCAGCTCCATCGGCAGGGGAGGGGTTGGCTACACCTTC.

The chain uses TRBV14 and TRBJ2-2; D call uncertain. V was clipped by 1 base and J by 4 bases, with 10 bases between them. Germline V gives CDR1 SGHDN, CDR2 FVKESK. This CDR3 has 15 residues. The CDR3 DNA sequence: TGTGCCAGCAGCCAAGTTTCTAGGCTCACCGGGGAGCTGTTTTTT. Protein: CASSQVSRLTGELFF. The entire variable domain, with the rest obtained from reference TRBV14 and TRBJ2-2, is as follows: EAGVTQFPSHSVIEKGQTVTLRCDPISGHDNLYWYRRVMGKEIKFLLHFVKESKQDESGMPNNRFLAERTGGTYSTLKVQPAELEDSGVYFCASSQVSRLTGELFFGEGSRLTVL.

This chain joins TRBV5-1 and TRBJ2-1; 8 bases are shared with TRBD2. V shed 1 base, J shed 6 bases, and the junction held 9 bases outside the gene matches. The CDR3 has 16 amino acids. CDR1 SGHRS and CDR2 YFSETQ come from the germline V gene. In nucleotides, the CDR3 is TGCGCCAGCAGCTTGTATCTTGCGGGGGGACCCAATGAGCAGTTCTTC. Its translation: CASSLYLAGGPNEQFF.

V is TRBV5-1 and J is TRBJ2-3, with D possibly TRBD2 on 5 matching bases. The germline gives CDR1 SGHRS, CDR2 YFSETQ. The CDR3 has 14 residues. V shed 2 bases and J shed 0 bases, with 7 bases lying between them. The CDR3, as DNA: TGCGCCAGCAGCTTTGGGGAGAGCACAGATACGCAGTATTTT. As protein: CASSFGESTDTQYF.

The table lists this clonotype with a few counts. The rearrangement uses TRBV7-6 and TRBJ2-1, with 7 bases aligning to TRBD1. The CDR3 is made up of 15 amino acids. The germline CDR1 and CDR2 sequences are SGHVS and FNYEAQ. V gave up 6 bases and J gave up 2 bases; unmatched junction bases: 7. In DNA form, the CDR3 reads TGTGCCAGCAGACGGGACAGAGGCCCCTACAATGAGCAGTTCTTC. This sequence encodes CASRRDRGPYNEQFF. Supplemented by reference TRBV7-6 and TRBJ2-1, the full variable domain reads GAGVSQSPRYKVTKRGQDVALRCDPISGHVSLYWYRQALGQGPEFLTYFNYEAQQDKSGLPNDRFSAERPEGSISTLTIQRTEQRDSAMYRCASRRDRGPYNEQFFGPGTRLTVL.

This sequence joins TRBV6-5 and TRBJ1-2, with D hard to call. The CDR3 extends over 14 amino acids. Germline assignment: CDR1 MNHEY and CDR2 SVGAGI. V was cut by 2 bases and J by 2 bases, with 9 bases left in between. As DNA, the CDR3 is TGTGCCAGCAGTTACGTAGGGCAGAACTATGGCTACACCTTC. Its translation: CASSYVGQNYGYTF.

The rearrangement links TRBV6-1 to TRBJ2-3; possible D gene TRBD2, 5 bases. The CDR3 contains 14 residues. V was trimmed by 4 bases and J by 2 bases, leaving 10 bases between them. Germline V gene data show CDR1 as MNHNS and CDR2 as SASEGT. The DNA for the CDR3 is TGTGCCAGCAGTGTTTCCGGGATCACAGATACGCAGTATTTT. Translation: CASSVSGITDTQYF.

V usage is TRBV4-1 and J usage is TRBJ2-1; D gene ambiguous. Between the trimmed V and J ends, which lost 4 bases and 7 bases, there was a span of 11 bases. Germline V gene data show CDR1 as MGHRA and CDR2 as YSYEKL. CDR3 size: 13 residues. The CDR3 DNA follows: TGCGCCAGCAGCCCATCTCCCTCAAATGAGCAGTTCTTC. Amino acid sequence: CASSPSPSNEQFF.

This clonotype was counted many times. This chain links TRBV6-6 with TRBJ2-4; no clear D. CDR1 MNHNY and CDR2 SVGAGI come from the germline V gene (reference sequence). V was pared by 2 bases and J by 16 bases, with 12 bases between. This CDR3 region has 11 residues. The CDR3 loop is CASSYADAQYF. The CDR3 DNA sequence: TGTGCCAGCAGTTACGCAGACGCCCAATACTTC.

The chain links TRBV6-2 or TRBV6-3 to TRBJ2-1; D is ambiguous. This CDR3 is 13 amino acids long. Germline V gene data show CDR1 as MNHEY and CDR2 as SVGEGT. V was trimmed by 6 bases and J by 4 bases, leaving 10 bases between them. The CDR3 is CASSTQEYNEQFF. The CDR3 nucleotides are TGTGCCAGCAGCACGCAGGAATACAATGAGCAGTTCTTC.

There are a few counts of this clonotype. V is TRBV20-1 and J is TRBJ1-6; D is possibly TRBD1 (5 bases). V lost 3 bases, J lost 9 bases, and 18 bases lay in between. Per germline, CDR1 DFQATT and CDR2 SNEGSKA (reference sequence). CDR3 size: 15 residues. Here the CDR3 reads CSASQRDAGSSPLHF. CDR3 in DNA: TGCAGTGCTAGTCAGAGGGACGCGGGCAGTTCACCCCTCCACTTT.